This section outlines one TCR beta chain sequence together with its context. Its antigen target is currently unknown. A single base separates this from a much larger clone, so it may be a read error. The data originate from a study of response to subunit inactivated influenza vaccine (dated by TCRdb to 2016 to 2019). General notes on the study: The study used deep quantitative T cell receptor repertoire profiling to track responses to a trivalent subunit inactivated influenza vaccine. Overall study outcomes, separate from this receptor: The authors proposed that each seasonal influenza vaccination may bring in only a limited number of new T cells.

At the junction V is shortened by 5 bases and J by 4 bases, with 11 bases in between. The germline V gene specifies SGHTA as CDR1 and FQGNSA as CDR2. Including cysteine and phenylalanine, the CDR3 has 14 amino acids. Of the read, only the CDR3 DNA is kept; its 42 bases are in frame from base 1. The library was made by RT-PCR. These reads were obtained on an Illumina HiSeq 2500. TCRdb itself trimmed the public reads at Q25 with fastp, ran MiXCR and retained productive beta chains. Rows are unified per CDR3 protein, each entry keeping the most common DNA and genes. This sample comprises about 520,000 distinct CDR3 sequences, less than 7.5% of them detected only once. Together, the top ten hold about an eighth of the sample.

The sequence was obtained from a man aged 50 to 69 who received an inactivated influenza vaccine. Donor details come from another sample of the same person, matched by shared clones. Sequencing was performed on PBMCs from blood, taken about 23 months after vaccination. The sequence joins TRBV7-2 to TRBJ2-2; the D gene identity is not certain. The CDR3 reads CASSVTFGTGELFF. The base sequence is TGTGCCAGCAGCGTGACATTTGGCACCGGGGAGCTGTTTTTT.